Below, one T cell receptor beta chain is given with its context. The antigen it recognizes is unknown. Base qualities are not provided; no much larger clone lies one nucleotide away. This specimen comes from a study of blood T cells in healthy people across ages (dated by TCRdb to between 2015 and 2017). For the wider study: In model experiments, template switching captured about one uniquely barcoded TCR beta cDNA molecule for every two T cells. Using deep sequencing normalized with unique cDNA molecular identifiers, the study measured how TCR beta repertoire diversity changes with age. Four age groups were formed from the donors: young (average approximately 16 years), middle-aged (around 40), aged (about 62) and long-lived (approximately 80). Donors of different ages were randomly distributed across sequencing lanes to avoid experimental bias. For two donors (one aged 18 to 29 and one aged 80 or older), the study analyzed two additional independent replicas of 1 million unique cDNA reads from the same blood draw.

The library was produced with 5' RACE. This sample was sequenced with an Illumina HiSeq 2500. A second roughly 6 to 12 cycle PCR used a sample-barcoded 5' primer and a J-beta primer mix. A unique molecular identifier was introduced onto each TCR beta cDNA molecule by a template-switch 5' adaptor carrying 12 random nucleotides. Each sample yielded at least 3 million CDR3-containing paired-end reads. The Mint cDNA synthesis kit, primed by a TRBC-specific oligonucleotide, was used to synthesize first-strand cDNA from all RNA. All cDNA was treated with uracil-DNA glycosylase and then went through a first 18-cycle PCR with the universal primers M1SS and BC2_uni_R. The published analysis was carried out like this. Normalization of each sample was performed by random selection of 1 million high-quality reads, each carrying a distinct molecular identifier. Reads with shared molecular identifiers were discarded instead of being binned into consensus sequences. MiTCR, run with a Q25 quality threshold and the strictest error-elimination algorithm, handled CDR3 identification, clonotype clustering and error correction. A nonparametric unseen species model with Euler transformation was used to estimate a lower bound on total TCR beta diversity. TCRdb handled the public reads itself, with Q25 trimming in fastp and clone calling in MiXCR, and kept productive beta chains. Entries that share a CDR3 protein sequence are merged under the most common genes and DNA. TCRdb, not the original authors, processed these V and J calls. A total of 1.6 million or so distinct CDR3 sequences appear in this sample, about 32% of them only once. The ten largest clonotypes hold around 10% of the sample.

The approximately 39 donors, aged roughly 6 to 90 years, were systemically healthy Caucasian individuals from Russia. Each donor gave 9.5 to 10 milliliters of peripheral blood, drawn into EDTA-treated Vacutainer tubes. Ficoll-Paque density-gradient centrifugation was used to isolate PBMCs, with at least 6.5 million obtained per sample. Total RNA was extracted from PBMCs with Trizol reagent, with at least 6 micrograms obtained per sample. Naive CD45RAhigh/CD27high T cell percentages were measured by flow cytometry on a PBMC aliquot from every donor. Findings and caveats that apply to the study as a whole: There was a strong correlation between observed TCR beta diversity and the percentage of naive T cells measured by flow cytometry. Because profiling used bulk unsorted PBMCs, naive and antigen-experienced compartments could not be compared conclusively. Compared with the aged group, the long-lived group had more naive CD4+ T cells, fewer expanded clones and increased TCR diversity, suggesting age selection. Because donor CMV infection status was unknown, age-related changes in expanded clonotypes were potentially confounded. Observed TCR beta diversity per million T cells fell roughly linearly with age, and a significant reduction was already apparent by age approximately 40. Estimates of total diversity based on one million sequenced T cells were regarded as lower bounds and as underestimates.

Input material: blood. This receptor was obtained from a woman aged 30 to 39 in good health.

The sequenced DNA: TGTGCCAGCAGGCAAAAGGGGGGCACGGGCAATCAGCCCCAGCATTTT. The translation is CASRQKGGTGNQPQHF. The rearranged chain carries TRBV6-2 or TRBV6-3 and TRBJ1-5, and TRBD1 may be the D gene, going by 6 matching bases. The CDR3 spans 16 residues, from the cysteine through the phenylalanine. Of the read, only the CDR3 DNA is kept; its 48 bases are in frame from base 1. Cut back by 6 bases and 2 bases, the V and J ends lie 17 bases apart. Based on the germline V gene, the CDR1 and CDR2 sequences are MNHEY and SVGEGT.